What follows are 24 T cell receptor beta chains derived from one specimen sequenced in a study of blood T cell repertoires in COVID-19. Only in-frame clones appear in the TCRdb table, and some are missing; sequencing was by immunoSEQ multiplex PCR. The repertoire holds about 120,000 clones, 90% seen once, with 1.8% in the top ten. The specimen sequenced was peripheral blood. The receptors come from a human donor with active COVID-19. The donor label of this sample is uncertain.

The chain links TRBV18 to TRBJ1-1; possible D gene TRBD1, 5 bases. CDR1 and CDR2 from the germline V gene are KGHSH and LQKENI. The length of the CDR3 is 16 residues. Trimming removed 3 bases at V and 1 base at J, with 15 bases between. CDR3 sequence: CASSPDPGRRNTEAFF. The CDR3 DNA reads TGTGCCAGCTCACCTGACCCAGGGCGGAGGAACACTGAAGCTTTCTTT.

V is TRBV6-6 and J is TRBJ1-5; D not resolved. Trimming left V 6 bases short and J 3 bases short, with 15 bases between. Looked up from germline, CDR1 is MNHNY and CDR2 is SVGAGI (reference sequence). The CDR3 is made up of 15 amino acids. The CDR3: CASSSHGSDNQPQHF. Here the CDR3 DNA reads TGTGCCAGCAGCTCTCACGGGAGCGACAATCAGCCCCAGCATTTT.

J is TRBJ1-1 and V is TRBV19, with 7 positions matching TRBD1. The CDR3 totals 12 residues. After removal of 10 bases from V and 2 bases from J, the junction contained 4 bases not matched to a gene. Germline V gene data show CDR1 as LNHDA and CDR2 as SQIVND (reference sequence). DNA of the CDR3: TGTGCCACCAGGGGGTATAACACTGAAGCTTTCTTT. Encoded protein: CATRGYNTEAFF.

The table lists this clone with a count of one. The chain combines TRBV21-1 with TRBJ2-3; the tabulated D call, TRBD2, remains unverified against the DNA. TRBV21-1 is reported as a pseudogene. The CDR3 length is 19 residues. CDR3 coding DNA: TGTGCCAGCAGCGCATCGACTAGCGGGGCTCCCTTTAGCACAGATACGCAGTATTTT. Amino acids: CASSASTSGAPFSTDTQYF.

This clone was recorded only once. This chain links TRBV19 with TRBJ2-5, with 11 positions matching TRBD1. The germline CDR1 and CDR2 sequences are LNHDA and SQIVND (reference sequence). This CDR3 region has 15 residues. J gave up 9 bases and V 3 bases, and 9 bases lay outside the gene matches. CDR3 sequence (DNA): TGTGCCAGTAGTATCCAAGGACAGGGGGCGAGGGCCCAGTACTTC. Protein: CASSIQGQGARAQYF.

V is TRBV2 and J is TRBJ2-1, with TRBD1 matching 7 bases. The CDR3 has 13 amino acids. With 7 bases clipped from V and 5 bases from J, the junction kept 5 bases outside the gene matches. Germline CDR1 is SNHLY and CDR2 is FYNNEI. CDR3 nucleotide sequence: TGTGCCAGCACGACAGGGAATCACAATGAGCAGTTCTTC. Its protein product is CASTTGNHNEQFF.

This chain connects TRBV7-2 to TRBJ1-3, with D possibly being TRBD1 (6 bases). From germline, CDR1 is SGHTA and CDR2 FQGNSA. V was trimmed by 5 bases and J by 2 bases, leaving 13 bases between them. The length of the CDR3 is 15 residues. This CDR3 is CASSATGTPGNTIYF. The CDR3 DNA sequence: TGTGCCAGCAGCGCCACAGGGACGCCTGGAAACACCATATATTTT.

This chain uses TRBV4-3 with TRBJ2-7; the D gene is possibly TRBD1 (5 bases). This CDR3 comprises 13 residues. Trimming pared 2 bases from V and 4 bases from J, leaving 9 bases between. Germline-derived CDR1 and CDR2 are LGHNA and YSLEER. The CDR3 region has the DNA TGCGCCAGCAGCCAACAGGGTGGGTACGAGCAGTACTTC. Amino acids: CASSQQGGYEQYF.

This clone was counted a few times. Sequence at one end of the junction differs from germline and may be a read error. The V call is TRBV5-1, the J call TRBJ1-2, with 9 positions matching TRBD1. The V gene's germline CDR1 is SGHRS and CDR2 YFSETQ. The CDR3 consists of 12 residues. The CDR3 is CASSEGQGKKAF. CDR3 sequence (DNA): TGCGCCAGCAGCGAGGGACAGGGAAAAAAGGCCTTC.

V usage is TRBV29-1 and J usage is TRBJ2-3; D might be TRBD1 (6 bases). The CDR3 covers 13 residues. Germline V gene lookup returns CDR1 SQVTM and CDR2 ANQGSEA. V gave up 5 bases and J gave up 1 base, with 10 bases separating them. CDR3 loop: CSVPGVGTDTQYF. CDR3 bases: TGCAGCGTTCCAGGGGTTGGCACAGATACGCAGTATTTT.

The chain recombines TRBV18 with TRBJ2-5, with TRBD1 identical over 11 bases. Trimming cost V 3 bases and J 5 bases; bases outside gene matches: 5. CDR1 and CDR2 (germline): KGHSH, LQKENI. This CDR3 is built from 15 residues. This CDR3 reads CASSPDRGPRETQYF. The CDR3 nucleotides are TGTGCCAGCTCACCGGACAGGGGGCCTCGGGAGACCCAGTACTTC.

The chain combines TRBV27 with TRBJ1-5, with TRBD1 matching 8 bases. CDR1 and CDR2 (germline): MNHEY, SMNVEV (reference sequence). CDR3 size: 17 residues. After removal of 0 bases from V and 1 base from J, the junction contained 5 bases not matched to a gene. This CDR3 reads CASSLSAPGGSNQPQHF. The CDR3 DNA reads TGTGCCAGCAGTTTATCAGCCCCAGGGGGCAGCAATCAGCCCCAGCATTTT.

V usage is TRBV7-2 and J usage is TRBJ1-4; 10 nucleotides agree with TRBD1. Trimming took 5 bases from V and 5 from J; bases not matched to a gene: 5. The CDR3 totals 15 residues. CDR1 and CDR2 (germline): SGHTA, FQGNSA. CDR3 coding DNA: TGTGCCAGCAGCACAGACAGGGGGCGGAATGAAAAACTGTTTTTT. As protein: CASSTDRGRNEKLFF.

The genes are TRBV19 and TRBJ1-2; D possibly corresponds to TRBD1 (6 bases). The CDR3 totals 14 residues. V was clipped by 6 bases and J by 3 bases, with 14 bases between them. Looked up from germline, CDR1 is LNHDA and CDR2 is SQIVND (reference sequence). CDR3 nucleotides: TGTGCCAGTAGGGGGGCAGGGGCCCACTATGGCTACACCTTC. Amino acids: CASRGAGAHYGYTF. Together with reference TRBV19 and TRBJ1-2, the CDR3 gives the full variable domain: DGGITQSPKYLFRKEGQNVTLSCEQNLNHDAMYWYRQDPGQGLRLIYYSQIVNDFQKGDIAEGYSVSREKKESFPLTVTSAQKNPTAFYLCASRGAGAHYGYTFGSGTRLTVV.

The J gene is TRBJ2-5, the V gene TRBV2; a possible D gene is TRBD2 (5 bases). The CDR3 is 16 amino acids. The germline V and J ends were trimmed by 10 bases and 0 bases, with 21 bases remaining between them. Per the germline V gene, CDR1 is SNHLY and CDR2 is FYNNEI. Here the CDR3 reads CATHPRAGRNQETQYF. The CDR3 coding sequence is TGTGCCACACACCCCCGGGCGGGCCGAAACCAAGAGACCCAGTACTTC.

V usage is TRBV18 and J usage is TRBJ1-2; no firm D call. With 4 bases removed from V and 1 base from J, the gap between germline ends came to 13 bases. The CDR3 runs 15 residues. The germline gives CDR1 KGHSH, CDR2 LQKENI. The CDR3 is CASSLRSQINYGYTF. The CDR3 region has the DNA TGTGCCAGCTCACTTCGGAGCCAGATTAACTATGGCTACACCTTC.

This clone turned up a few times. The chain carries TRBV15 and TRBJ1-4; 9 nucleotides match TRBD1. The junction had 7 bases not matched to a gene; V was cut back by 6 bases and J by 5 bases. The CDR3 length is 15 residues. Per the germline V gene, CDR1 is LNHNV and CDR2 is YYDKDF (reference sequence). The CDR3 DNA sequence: TGTGCCACCAGAGGGACAGGGCGAAGGAATGAAAAACTGTTTTTT. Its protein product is CATRGTGRRNEKLFF.

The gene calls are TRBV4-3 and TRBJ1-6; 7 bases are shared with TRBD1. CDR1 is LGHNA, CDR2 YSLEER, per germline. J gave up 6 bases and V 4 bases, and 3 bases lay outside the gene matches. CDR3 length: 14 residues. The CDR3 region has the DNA TGCGCCAGCAGCCGTGACAGGGTTAATTCACCCCTCCACTTT. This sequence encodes CASSRDRVNSPLHF.

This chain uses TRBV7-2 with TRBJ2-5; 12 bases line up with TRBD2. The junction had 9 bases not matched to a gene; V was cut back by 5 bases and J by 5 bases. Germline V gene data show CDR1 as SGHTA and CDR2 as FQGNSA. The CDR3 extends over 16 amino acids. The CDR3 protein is CASSPLAGGGLETQYF. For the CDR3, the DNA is TGTGCCAGCAGCCCCCTAGCGGGGGGGGGTCTGGAGACCCAGTACTTC.

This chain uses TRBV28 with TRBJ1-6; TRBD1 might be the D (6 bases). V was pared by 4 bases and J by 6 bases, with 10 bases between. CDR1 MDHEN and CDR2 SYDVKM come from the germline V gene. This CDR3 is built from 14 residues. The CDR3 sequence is CASSSGQPNSPLHF. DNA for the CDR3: TGTGCCAGCAGTTCTGGACAGCCTAATTCACCCCTCCACTTT.

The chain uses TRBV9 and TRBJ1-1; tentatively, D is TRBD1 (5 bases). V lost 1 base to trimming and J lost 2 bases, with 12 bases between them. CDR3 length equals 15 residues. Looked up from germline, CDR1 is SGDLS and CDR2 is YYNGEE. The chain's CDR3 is CASSVNIGDNTEAFF. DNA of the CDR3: TGTGCCAGCAGCGTAAATATAGGGGATAACACTGAAGCTTTCTTT.

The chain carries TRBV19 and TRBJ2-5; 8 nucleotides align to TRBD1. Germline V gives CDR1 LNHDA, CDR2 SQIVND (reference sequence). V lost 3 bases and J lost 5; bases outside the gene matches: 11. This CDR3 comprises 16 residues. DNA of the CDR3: TGTGCCAGTAGTATTCAGGGGGCACGAGGGAAGGAGACCCAGTACTTC. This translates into CASSIQGARGKETQYF.

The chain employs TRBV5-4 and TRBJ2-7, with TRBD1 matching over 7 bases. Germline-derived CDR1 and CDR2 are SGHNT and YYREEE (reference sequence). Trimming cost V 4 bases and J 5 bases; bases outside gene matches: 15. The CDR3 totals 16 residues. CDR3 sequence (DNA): TGTGCCAGCAGCACCGACAGGGTTCAGATCCCGAACGAGCAGTACTTC. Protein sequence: CASSTDRVQIPNEQYF.

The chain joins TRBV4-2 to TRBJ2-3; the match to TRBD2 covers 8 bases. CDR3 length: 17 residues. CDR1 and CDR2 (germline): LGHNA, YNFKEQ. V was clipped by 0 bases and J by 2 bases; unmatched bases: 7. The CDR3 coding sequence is TGTGCCAGCAGCCAAGATATAGCGGGGCGGAACACAGATACGCAGTATTTT. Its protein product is CASSQDIAGRNTDTQYF.